The rows below give T cell receptor beta chains drawn from one sample of a study of vaccination and CD4 T cells after COVID-19. Their antigens are not known. TCRdb called the PCR reads again in MiXCR, with one record for every CDR3 protein. The sample carries just under 20,000 distinct CDR3 sequences, 42% recorded once. The material was CD4+ T cells from blood, cultured in vitro, obtained before SARS-CoV-2 vaccination. All receptors derive from a human donor who received a COVID-19 vaccine. CDR3s include the opening cysteine and the closing phenylalanine or tryptophan. The D gene is left open where the match is weak. Size tells how often a clone was seen (once, few, many) or the class of an expanded clone, and some rows leave it out.

j_call	d_call	clone_size	cdr3_length	v_call	cdr3_nt	cdr3_aa
TRBJ2-1	TRBD2	.	16	TRBV19	TGTGCCAGTAGTTCCAGGACTAGCGGGGGCTACAATGAGCAGTTCTTC	CASSSRTSGGYNEQFF
TRBJ2-5	TRBD2	.	15	TRBV12-3/TRBV12-4	TGTGCCAGCAGTCTAGCGGGGGCTCCTCAAGAGACCCAGTACTTC	CASSLAGAPQETQYF
TRBJ2-3	TRBD2	few	16	TRBV20-1	TGCAGTGCTAGAGTCCTACTAGCGGGGTACACAGATACGCAGTATTTT	CSARVLLAGYTDTQYF
TRBJ1-1	.	.	13	TRBV30	TGTGCCTGGAGAGAGGGCCAAGGCACTGAAGCTTTCTTT	CAWREGQGTEAFF
TRBJ2-7	TRBD2	.	16	TRBV20-1	TGCAGTGCTAGAGATGCACTAGCGGTCTTCTCCTACGAGCAGTACTTC	CSARDALAVFSYEQYF
TRBJ2-5	.	few	14	TRBV21-1	TGTGCCAGCAGCTTGCGGGGGAAGGAGAAGACCCAGTACTTC	CASSLRGKEKTQYF
TRBJ1-5	.	few	15	TRBV6-1	TGTGCCAGCAGTAACAGGGTTCGAAGCAATCAGCCCCAGCATTTT	CASSNRVRSNQPQHF
TRBJ2-3	TRBD1	.	15	TRBV2	TGTGCCAGCAGTGTTCGGACAGGGGGAACAGATACGCAGTATTTT	CASSVRTGGTDTQYF
TRBJ1-1	TRBD1	.	18	TRBV7-8	TGTGCCAGCAGCTTAGCAGGGACAGGGGATGGTTCGGGCACTGAAGCTTTCTTT	CASSLAGTGDGSGTEAFF
TRBJ1-1	TRBD1	few	15	TRBV6-1	TGTGCCAGCAGTGAAAAGGGACAGACTAACACTGAAGCTTTCTTT	CASSEKGQTNTEAFF
TRBJ2-3	.	.	13	TRBV10-1	TGCGCCAGCAGTGTACAGCCCACAGATACGCAGTATTTT	CASSVQPTDTQYF
TRBJ2-2	.	.	15	TRBV6-1	TGTGCCAGCAGTGCCTCTATTTACCCCACCGGGGAGCTGTTTTTT	CASSASIYPTGELFF
TRBJ2-7	.	.	13	TRBV7-8	TGTGCCAGCAGCTTAGGTCGGGGCTACGAGCAGTACTTC	CASSLGRGYEQYF
TRBJ2-5	TRBD2	.	15	TRBV6-1	TGTGCCAGCAGTCCAGCTAGCGGGGGGCGGGAGACCCAGTACTTC	CASSPASGGRETQYF
TRBJ1-1	.	.	16	TRBV11-1	TGTGCCAGCAGCTTAGACGGGGGGGGCGTGATCGCTGAAGCTTTCTTT	CASSLDGGGVIAEAFF